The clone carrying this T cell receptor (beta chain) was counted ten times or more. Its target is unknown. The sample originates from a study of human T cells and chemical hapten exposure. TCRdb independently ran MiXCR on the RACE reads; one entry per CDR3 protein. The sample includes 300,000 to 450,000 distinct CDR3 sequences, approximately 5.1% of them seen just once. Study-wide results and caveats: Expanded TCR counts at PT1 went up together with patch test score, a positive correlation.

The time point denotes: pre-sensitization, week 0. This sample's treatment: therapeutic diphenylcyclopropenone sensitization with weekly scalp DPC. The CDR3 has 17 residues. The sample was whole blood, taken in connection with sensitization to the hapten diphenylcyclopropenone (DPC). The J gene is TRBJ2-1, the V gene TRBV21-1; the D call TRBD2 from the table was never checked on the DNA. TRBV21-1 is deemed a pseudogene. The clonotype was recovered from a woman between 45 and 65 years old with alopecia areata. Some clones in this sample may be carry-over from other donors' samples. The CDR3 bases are TGTGCCAGCAGCAAAGCAAAAGGGCTAGCGGGAGGGGATGAGCAGTTCTTC. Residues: CASSKAKGLAGGDEQFF.